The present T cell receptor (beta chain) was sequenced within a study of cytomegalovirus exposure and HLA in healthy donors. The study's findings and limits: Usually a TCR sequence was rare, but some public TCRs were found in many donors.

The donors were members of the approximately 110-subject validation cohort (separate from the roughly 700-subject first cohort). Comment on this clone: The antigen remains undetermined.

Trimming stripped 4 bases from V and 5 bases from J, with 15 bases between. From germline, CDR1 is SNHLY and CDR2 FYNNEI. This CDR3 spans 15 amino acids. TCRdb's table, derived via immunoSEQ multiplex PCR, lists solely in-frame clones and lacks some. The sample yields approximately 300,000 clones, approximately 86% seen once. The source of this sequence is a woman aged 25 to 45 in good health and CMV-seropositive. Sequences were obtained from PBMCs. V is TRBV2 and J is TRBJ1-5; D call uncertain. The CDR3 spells CASSGTVSSYQPQHF. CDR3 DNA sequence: TGTGCCAGCAGTGGGACGGTGAGCTCCTATCAGCCCCAGCATTTT.